The TCR beta chain under discussion was sequenced for a study of vaccination effects on CD4 cells after COVID-19. Notes on this clone: Its specificity is not known.

Using immunoSEQ multiplex PCR, the repertoire was profiled, and TCRdb retains in-frame clones only, with some absent. The data show fewer than 40,000 clones, with about two thirds seen just once and less than 35% held by the top ten. Expansion with viral peptide pools was applied to antigen-specific CD4+ T cells by the ViraFEST assay prior to sequencing. At the end of 9 to 11 days of culture, CD4+ T cells were isolated. It was between March and December 2020 that the person had a SARS-CoV-2 infection confirmed by PCR. The sequences come from CD4+ T cells from PBMCs cultured with a peptide pool, collected before COVID-19 vaccination. This TCR was recovered from a human donor who had a prior SARS-CoV-2 infection.

CDR3 in DNA: TGTGCCAGTAGTACCACAGTGAACACTGAAGCTTTCTTT. It encodes CASSTTVNTEAFF. The V call is TRBV19, the J call TRBJ1-1; D not certain. Trimming left V 4 bases short and J 0 bases short, with 6 bases between. From germline, CDR1 is LNHDA and CDR2 SQIVND (reference sequence). The CDR3 extends over 13 amino acids.